This T cell receptor beta chain appears in the sequencing data of a study of shared clonotypes between healthy human individuals. In the authors' workflow: Quality scores were absent from the junction-only immunoSEQ sequences, so filtering differed. Assay used: immunoSEQ multiplex PCR; TCRdb lists only in-frame clones, some missing. The V and J calls and the clone size are those of that table, but D and trimming were determined from the DNA. The sample includes about 1.1 million clones, approximately 80% seen only once; the top ten take more than 0.5%. The CDR3 covers 17 residues. The J segment lost 4 bases and the V segment lost 5 bases, leaving 14 bases of the junction unmatched. CDR1 is MDHEN and CDR2 is SYDVKM in the germline V gene.

The chain employs TRBV28 and TRBJ2-4; 7 bases agree with TRBD1. This receptor was taken from a young man in good health. Some clones in this sample may be carry-over from other donors' samples. The sample comprised memory CD4+ T cells from PBMCs. Subset described: CD45RA-negative fraction. CDR3 loop: CASSPTYSGQVKNIQYF. Here the CDR3 DNA reads TGTGCCAGCAGTCCCACTTACTCCGGACAGGTTAAAAACATTCAGTACTTC.